This T cell receptor beta chain is from a study of blood T cell repertoires in COVID-19. Study overall: Researchers got acute and convalescent COVID-19 samples from the United States, Italy and Spain.

TCRdb's table, derived via immunoSEQ multiplex PCR, lists solely in-frame clones and lacks some. The data hold about 180,000 clones, with about 75% observed a single time. This CDR3 comprises 17 residues. V lost 1 base and J lost 5; bases outside the gene matches: 6. The germline V gene has CDR1 LGHNA and CDR2 YNFKEQ. The chain employs TRBV4-2 and TRBJ2-4; the match to TRBD2 covers 12 bases. Sequencing was done on a sample of peripheral blood. This sequence originates from a woman aged 70 to 79 with acute or convalescent COVID-19. CDR3 DNA sequence: TGTGCCAGCAGCCAAGTATCGACTAGCGGGGGACAAAACATTCAGTACTTC. It encodes CASSQVSTSGGQNIQYF.